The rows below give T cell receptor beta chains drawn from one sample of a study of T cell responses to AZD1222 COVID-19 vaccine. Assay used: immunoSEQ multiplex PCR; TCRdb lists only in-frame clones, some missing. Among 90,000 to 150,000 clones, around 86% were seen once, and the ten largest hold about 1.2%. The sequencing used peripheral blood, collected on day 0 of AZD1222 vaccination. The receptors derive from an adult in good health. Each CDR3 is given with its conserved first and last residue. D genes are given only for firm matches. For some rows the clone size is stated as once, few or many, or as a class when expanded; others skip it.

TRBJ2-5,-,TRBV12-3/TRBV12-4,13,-,CASSLTGLETQYF,TGTGCCAGCAGTTTAACCGGGCTCGAGACCCAGTACTTC
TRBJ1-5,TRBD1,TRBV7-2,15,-,CASSFRTGSNQPQHF,TGTGCCAGCAGCTTTAGGACAGGGAGCAATCAGCCCCAGCATTTT
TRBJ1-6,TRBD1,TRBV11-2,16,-,CASSTGQGTNNSPLHF,TGTGCCAGCAGTACCGGACAGGGGACGAATAATTCACCCCTCCACTTT
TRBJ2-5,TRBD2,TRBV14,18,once,CASSPWRPASGGKETQYF,TGTGCCAGCAGCCCGTGGCGACCGGCTAGCGGGGGAAAAGAGACCCAGTACTTC
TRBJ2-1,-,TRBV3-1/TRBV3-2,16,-,CASSLTGTQVYNEQFF,TGTGCCAGCAGCCTAACCGGGACCCAAGTCTACAATGAGCAGTTCTTC
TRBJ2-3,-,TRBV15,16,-,CATSSLRFFTTDTQYF,TGTGCCACCAGCAGCCTCCGCTTCTTTACCACAGATACGCAGTATTTT
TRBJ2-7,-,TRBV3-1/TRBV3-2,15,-,CASSPARTEDYEQYF,TGTGCCAGCAGCCCAGCTAGGACGGAAGACTACGAGCAGTACTTC
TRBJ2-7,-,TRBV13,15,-,CASSLGAAGGTRQYF,TGTGCCAGCAGCTTAGGTGCTGCGGGCGGAACGAGGCAGTACTTC
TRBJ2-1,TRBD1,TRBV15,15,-,CATSRGTGGYNEQFF,TGTGCCACCAGCAGGGGGACAGGGGGTTACAATGAGCAGTTCTTC
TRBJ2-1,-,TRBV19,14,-,CASSRGGGAFEQFF,TGTGCCAGTAGTAGGGGAGGGGGGGCCTTTGAGCAGTTCTTC
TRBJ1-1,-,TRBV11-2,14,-,CASSWTAQNTEAFF,TGTGCCAGCAGCTGGACAGCCCAGAACACTGAAGCTTTCTTT
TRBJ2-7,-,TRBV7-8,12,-,CASSPYTHEQYF,TGTGCCAGCAGCCCTTACACCCACGAGCAGTACTTC
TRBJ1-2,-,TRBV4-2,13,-,CASSQAGLYGYTF,TGTGCCAGCAGCCAAGCAGGGCTCTATGGCTACACCTTC
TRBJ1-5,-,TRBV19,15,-,CATSTLGDGHQPQHF,TGTGCCACCAGCACCCTTGGGGACGGACATCAGCCCCAGCATTTT
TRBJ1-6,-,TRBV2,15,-,CASSPAGTVNSPLHF,TGTGCCAGCAGTCCCGCCGGGACGGTTAATTCACCCCTCCACTTT
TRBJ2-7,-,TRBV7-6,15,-,CASSLAGVKGYEQYF,TGTGCCAGCAGCTTAGCTGGAGTTAAGGGCTACGAGCAGTACTTC
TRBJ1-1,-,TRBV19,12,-,CASSPREGAAFF,TGTGCCAGTAGTCCCCGCGAGGGAGCAGCTTTCTTT
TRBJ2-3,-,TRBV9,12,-,CASSVDGFSQYF,TGTGCCAGCAGCGTAGATGGGTTCTCGCAGTATTTT
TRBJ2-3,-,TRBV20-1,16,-,CSASGSRGPFTDTQYF,TGCAGTGCTAGTGGGTCCCGGGGGCCCTTCACAGATACGCAGTATTTT
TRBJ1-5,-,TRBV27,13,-,CASSWGSNQPQHF,TGTGCCAGCAGCTGGGGCAGCAATCAGCCCCAGCATTTT
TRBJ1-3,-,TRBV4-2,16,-,CASSQEAGSSGNTIYF,TGTGCCAGCAGCCAAGAGGCAGGGAGCTCTGGAAACACCATATATTTT
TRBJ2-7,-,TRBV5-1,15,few,CASSFRQGASYEQYF,TGCGCCAGCAGCTTTCGTCAGGGAGCCTCCTACGAGCAGTACTTC
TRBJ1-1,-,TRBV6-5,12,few,CASSYVGTEAFF,TGTGCCAGCAGTTACGTCGGGACTGAAGCTTTCTTT
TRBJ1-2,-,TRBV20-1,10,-,CSARGMGYTF,TGCAGTGCTAGAGGCATGGGCTACACCTTC
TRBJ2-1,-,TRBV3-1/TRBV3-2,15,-,CASSPSRLRDLEQFF,TGTGCCAGCAGCCCCTCAAGACTGCGTGACTTGGAGCAGTTCTTC
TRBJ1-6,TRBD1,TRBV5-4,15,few,CASSLGTGDNSPLHF,TGTGCCAGCAGCTTGGGGACAGGGGATAATTCACCCCTCCACTTT
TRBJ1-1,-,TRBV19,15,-,CASSMPKQGNTEAFF,TGTGCCAGTAGTATGCCCAAACAGGGAAACACTGAAGCTTTCTTT
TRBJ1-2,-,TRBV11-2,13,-,CASSPRGDDGYTF,TGTGCCAGCAGCCCCCGGGGAGATGATGGCTACACCTTC
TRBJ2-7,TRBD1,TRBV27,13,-,CASRGTGGSEQYF,TGTGCCAGCCGGGGGACAGGGGGCTCCGAGCAGTACTTC
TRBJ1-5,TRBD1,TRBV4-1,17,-,CASSQVVGTGVNQPQHF,TGCGCCAGCAGCCAGGTGGTCGGGACAGGGGTCAATCAGCCCCAGCATTTT
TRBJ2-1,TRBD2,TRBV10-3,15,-,CAISFGLGDYNEQFF,TGTGCCATTTCGTTTGGACTAGGGGACTACAATGAGCAGTTCTTC
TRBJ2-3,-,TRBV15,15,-,CATSRDGTVVDTQYF,TGTGCCACCAGCAGAGACGGGACTGTTGTGGATACGCAGTATTTT
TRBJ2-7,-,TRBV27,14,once,CASTAGGENYEQYF,TGTGCCAGCACTGCCGGGGGCGAAAACTACGAGCAGTACTTC
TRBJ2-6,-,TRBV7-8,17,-,CASSLDGGAPRANVLTF,TGTGCCAGCAGCTTAGACGGTGGGGCCCCCAGGGCCAACGTCCTGACTTTC
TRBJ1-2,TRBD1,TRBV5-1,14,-,CASSVWDRNYGYTF,TGCGCCAGCAGCGTCTGGGACAGAAACTATGGCTACACCTTC
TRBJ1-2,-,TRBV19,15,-,CASSIGLGVDYGYTF,TGTGCCAGTAGTATAGGGTTAGGGGTCGACTATGGCTACACCTTC
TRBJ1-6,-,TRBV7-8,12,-,CASSLVNSPLHF,TGTGCCAGCAGCTTAGTTAATTCACCCCTCCACTTT
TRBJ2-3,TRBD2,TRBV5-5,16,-,CASSTISGGATDTQYF,TGTGCCAGCAGCACAATTAGCGGGGGGGCCACAGATACGCAGTATTTT
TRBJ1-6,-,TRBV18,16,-,CASSPEGSSYNSPLHF,TGTGCCAGCTCACCTGAGGGGAGCTCCTATAATTCACCCCTCCACTTT
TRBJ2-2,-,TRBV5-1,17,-,CASSLEVIIGHTGELFF,TGCGCCAGCAGCTTGGAAGTGATCATAGGGCACACCGGGGAGCTGTTTTTT
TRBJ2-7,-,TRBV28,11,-,CATPIRYEQYF,TGTGCCACCCCGATCAGGTACGAGCAGTACTTC
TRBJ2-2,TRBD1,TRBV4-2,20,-,CASSQGSMATGAYDTGELFF,TGTGCCAGCAGCCAAGGGAGTATGGCGACAGGGGCGTATGACACCGGGGAGCTGTTTTTT
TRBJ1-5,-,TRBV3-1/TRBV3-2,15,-,CASSQGGQPNQPQHF,TGTGCCAGCAGCCAAGGTGGACAGCCCAATCAGCCCCAGCATTTT
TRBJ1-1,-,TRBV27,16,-,CASSSSQQALNTEAFF,TGTGCCAGCAGTTCCAGTCAACAGGCTTTGAACACTGAAGCTTTCTTT
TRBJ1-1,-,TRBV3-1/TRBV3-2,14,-,CASSPGLRNTEAFF,TGTGCCAGCAGCCCCGGACTCAGGAACACTGAAGCTTTCTTT
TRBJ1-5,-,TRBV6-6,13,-,CASRGGGNQPQHF,TGTGCCAGCAGAGGGGGTGGCAATCAGCCCCAGCATTTT
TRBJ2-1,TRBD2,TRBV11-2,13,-,CASSLERGNEQFF,TGTGCCAGCAGCTTAGAGCGGGGGAATGAGCAGTTCTTC
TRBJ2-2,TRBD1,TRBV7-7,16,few,CASSLDVGQGTGELFF,TGTGCCAGCAGCTTAGACGTAGGACAGGGGACCGGGGAGCTGTTTTTT
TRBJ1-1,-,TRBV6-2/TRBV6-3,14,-,CASSYYPGMAEAFF,TGTGCCAGCAGTTACTATCCGGGAATGGCTGAAGCTTTCTTT
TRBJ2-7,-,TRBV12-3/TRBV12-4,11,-,CASSRDEEQYF,TGTGCCAGCAGCCGGGACGAAGAGCAGTACTTC
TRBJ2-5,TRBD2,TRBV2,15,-,CASSERTSGGQTQYF,TGTGCCAGCAGTGAAAGGACTAGCGGGGGACAGACCCAGTACTTC
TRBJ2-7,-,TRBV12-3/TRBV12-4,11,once,CASSQVNEQYF,TGTGCCAGCAGTCAGGTTAACGAGCAGTACTTC
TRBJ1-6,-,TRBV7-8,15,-,CASSLVPGGNSPLHF,TGTGCCAGCAGCTTAGTTCCGGGTGGCAATTCACCCCTCCACTTT
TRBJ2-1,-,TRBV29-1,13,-,CSAGGGFYNEQFF,TGCAGCGCCGGAGGGGGGTTTTATAATGAGCAGTTCTTC
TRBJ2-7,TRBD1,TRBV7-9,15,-,CASSTQGALGYEQYF,TGTGCCAGCAGCACCCAGGGGGCCTTGGGATACGAGCAGTACTTC
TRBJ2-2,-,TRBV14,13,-,CASSQGRFGELFF,TGTGCCAGCAGCCAGGGGCGGTTCGGGGAGCTGTTTTTT
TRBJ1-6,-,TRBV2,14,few,CASSEGQSNSPLHF,TGTGCCAGCAGTGAAGGGCAGTCTAATTCACCCCTCCACTTT
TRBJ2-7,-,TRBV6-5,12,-,CASSFRLGEQYF,TGTGCCAGCAGTTTCCGCCTTGGCGAGCAGTACTTC
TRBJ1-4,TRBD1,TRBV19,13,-,CASSIMTGEKLFF,TGTGCCAGTAGTATAATGACAGGGGAAAAACTGTTTTTT